This TCR beta chain was recovered during a study of blood T cell repertoires in COVID-19. Libraries were prepared by immunoSEQ multiplex PCR; TCRdb keeps only in-frame clonotypes and omits some of them. The sample yields fewer than 120,000 clones, approximately 85% seen once. The CDR3 runs to 16 residues. The germline V gene has CDR1 MNHEY and CDR2 SVGEGT. V lost 2 bases and J lost 3; bases outside the gene matches: 8. The chain has TRBV6-2 or TRBV6-3 and TRBJ2-7; 9 bases fit TRBD1. The TCR comes from a woman aged 55 to 70 with acute or convalescent COVID-19. Sequencing was done on a sample of peripheral blood. CDR3 region: CASSYAGTGFGYEQYF. The CDR3 nucleotides read TGTGCCAGCAGTTACGCTGGGACAGGGTTCGGCTACGAGCAGTACTTC.